This paragraph covers one T cell receptor beta chain sequence. Its cognate antigen is unknown. The record originates from a study of siplizumab effects on memory and regulatory T cells. In the mixed lymphocyte reaction, cells were cocultured for 6 to 7 days at 37°C. Broader study findings: Most alloreactive clones went unmapped to unstimulated subsets; only a minor fraction mapped. Memory cells seemed less diverse than naive T cells, which also seemed major contributors to the alloresponse. Controls had approximately 27% Treg-derived mappable alloreactive CD4+ clones on average, versus about 69% with siplizumab.

Each sample contributed around 10^5 TCR templates to the assay. Generated by immunoSEQ multiplex PCR, the TCRdb table keeps only in-frame clones and is missing some. The table lists under 20,000 clones, approximately 50% of them singletons. The CDR3 length is 13 residues. Germline V gene sequence: CDR1 SNHLY, CDR2 FYNNEI. V gave up 6 bases and J gave up 5 bases, with 13 bases separating them. The receptor was derived from a human donor in good health; the cells came from an allogeneic mixed lymphocyte reaction. The sample was CFSE-low (dividing) CD4+ T cells sorted from an allogeneic mixed lymphocyte reaction. The rearrangement links TRBV2 to TRBJ2-5; D is possibly TRBD1 or TRBD2 (5 bases each). For the CDR3, the DNA is TGTGCCAGCAGGGGGGACGGGCGGGAGACCCAGTACTTC. It is translated as CASRGDGRETQYF.